The following is a TCR beta chain sequence with its context. Per the original methods: How many nucleated cells were present was estimated from reference gene primer amplification. Profiled with immunoSEQ multiplex PCR; TCRdb holds only in-frame clones, not every one. The V and J calls and clone size come from that table; D and trimming were worked out from the DNA. The table shows approximately 26,000 clones, with roughly nine tenths occurring only once. The data were taken from a study of blood T cell repertoires in COVID-19. Turning to the study itself: Some COVID-19 samples were acute and others convalescent; all came from the United States, Italy and Spain. PBMCs, B-cell-depleted T cells, or T cells provided the cDNA or gDNA that made up the material.

The trim removed 2 bases at V and 6 bases at J, leaving 10 bases unmatched. CDR3 length equals 16 residues. Germline-derived CDR1 and CDR2 are LNHDA and SQIVND (reference sequence). The chain carries TRBV19 and TRBJ1-5; 7 bases are shared with TRBD1. The specimen sequenced was peripheral blood. This receptor was identified in a human donor with acute or convalescent COVID-19. The donor label of this sample is uncertain. The CDR3 nucleotides read TGTGCCAGTAGTATAATTGGGGCAGGGGGACGTCAGCCCCAGCATTTT. Residues: CASSIIGAGGRQPQHF.